The clone carrying this TCR beta chain has a single count. Germline CDR1 and CDR2: MNHNS and SASEGT. There are 16 residues in the CDR3. The V gene end was trimmed by 4 bases and the J gene end by 8 bases; junction bases not matched to a gene: 14. Using immunoSEQ multiplex PCR, the repertoire was profiled, and TCRdb retains in-frame clones only, with some absent. The table includes 100,000 or so clones, approximately 70% detected once. These data are taken from a study of blood T cell repertoires in COVID-19. As for the study in general: Samples of COVID-19 (acute and convalescent) were obtained from the United States, Italy and Spain.

The sequence derives from a man older than 75 with acute or convalescent COVID-19. The specimen sequenced was peripheral blood. The chain is built from TRBV6-1 and TRBJ2-4; 7 bases agree with TRBD1. In nucleotides, the CDR3 is TGTGCCAGCAGTGGACGATCCGGGACAGCTCGTTACATTCAGTACTTC. Its translation is CASSGRSGTARYIQYF.